Each of the 18 T cell receptor beta chains below was sequenced from the same sample in a study of Graves' ophthalmopathy and Graves' hyperthyroidism. Amplified TCR beta CDR3 regions were obtained using RNA transcripts as template. Investigators did first-round RT-PCR with HTBI primers, then second-round multiplex PCR. TCRdb processed the multiplex PCR reads anew with MiXCR; each CDR3 protein has one entry. The top ten hold about 6.6% of the sample, which has over 500,000 distinct CDR3 sequences, about a fifth seen once. Source material: peripheral blood. Receptors were obtained from a young woman with stable Graves' hyperthyroidism. Some clones in this sample may be carry-over from other donors' samples.

In this sample, this clonotype turned up many times. The chain employs TRBV6-5 and TRBJ1-1, with D possibly matching TRBD1 (6 bases). V was clipped by 7 bases and J by 0 bases, with 12 bases between them. This CDR3 contains 14 residues. The germline V gene encodes CDR1 MNHEY and CDR2 SVGAGI. CDR3 sequence: CASMGGQLNTEAFF. The CDR3, as DNA: TGTGCCAGCATGGGGGGGCAGTTGAACACTGAAGCTTTCTTT.

The rearrangement links TRBV6-2 or TRBV6-3 to TRBJ1-5; D not certain. Germline V lookup: CDR1 MNHEY, CDR2 SVGEGT. This CDR3 spans 12 amino acids. Trimming stripped 6 bases from V and 5 bases from J, with 8 bases between. The CDR3 loop reads CASREGDQPQHF. The CDR3 DNA sequence: TGTGCCAGCAGAGAGGGAGATCAGCCCCAGCATTTT.

This clonotype was detected ten times or more. The CDR3 loop reads CASSLSSSGEQYF. CDR3 DNA: TGTGCCAGCAGCTTGTCCAGTTCCGGCGAGCAGTACTTC. The chain couples TRBV7-9 to TRBJ2-7; D remains ambiguous. The germline V gene encodes CDR1 SEHNR and CDR2 FQNEAQ (reference sequence). Trimming took off 3 bases at V and 6 bases at J, with 12 bases between the two ends. This CDR3 contains 13 residues.

This clonotype was counted at least ten times. The V and J genes are TRBV9 and TRBJ2-5, with D hard to call. The germline V and J ends were trimmed by 0 bases and 1 base, with 7 bases remaining between them. This CDR3 comprises 14 residues. Germline loops: CDR1 SGDLS, CDR2 YYNGEE. This CDR3 reads CASSVGRVQETQYF. CDR3 sequence (DNA): TGTGCCAGCAGCGTAGGTAGGGTCCAAGAGACCCAGTACTTC.

This clonotype was detected only a few times. The V call is TRBV4-1, the J call TRBJ2-5, with 8 bases matching TRBD2. The germline V gene has CDR1 MGHRA and CDR2 YSYEKL. The CDR3 contains 16 residues. The ends lost 0 bases at V and 4 bases at J; junction bases unmatched: 7. DNA for the CDR3: TGCGCCAGCAGCCAAGATACCGGGGGGGCCCGAGAGACCCAGTACTTC. This codes for CASSQDTGGARETQYF.

Many counts were recorded for this clonotype. This chain connects TRBV6-5 to TRBJ1-1; D not certain. The CDR3 extends over 13 amino acids. Germline loops: CDR1 MNHEY, CDR2 SVGAGI. The V end was cut by 2 bases, the J end by 2 bases, with 6 bases between. The CDR3 sequence is CASSYRLNTEAFF. CDR3 DNA sequence: TGTGCCAGCAGTTACAGGTTAAACACTGAAGCTTTCTTT.

V and J are TRBV9 and TRBJ2-7, with 9 bases fitting TRBD2. This CDR3 region has 14 residues. Per germline, CDR1 SGDLS and CDR2 YYNGEE. V dropped 0 bases and J dropped 5; count of bases not matched to a gene: 3. The chain's CDR3 is CASSVGGLADEQYF. CDR3 nucleotides: TGTGCCAGCAGCGTAGGGGGACTAGCAGACGAGCAGTACTTC.

This clonotype showed up many times. The chain combines TRBV12-3 or TRBV12-4 with TRBJ2-5, with unresolved D. CDR3 size: 13 residues. Trimming removed 3 bases from V and 4 bases from J, with 9 bases in between. The CDR3 DNA sequence: TGTGCCAGCAGTTTTGACTTGGGAGAGACCCAGTACTTC. The encoded protein is CASSFDLGETQYF.

The rearrangement links TRBV4-1 to TRBJ2-2, with D possibly called TRBD1 or TRBD2 (5 bases each). Trimming removed 3 bases at V and 0 bases at J, with 11 bases between. In germline, CDR1 is MGHRA, CDR2 YSYEKL. This CDR3 has 16 amino acids. For the CDR3, the DNA is TGCGCCAGCAGCCACACCGGGACCGCGAACACCGGGGAGCTGTTTTTT. It yields the protein CASSHTGTANTGELFF.

In this sample, this clonotype turned up many times. J is TRBJ2-2 and V is TRBV7-3; 10 bases line up with TRBD2. CDR1 and CDR2 (germline): SGHTA, FQGTGA. The J segment lost 6 bases and the V segment lost 5 bases, leaving 3 bases of the junction unmatched. The CDR3 runs to 14 residues. This chain's CDR3 is CASSTGLAAGELFF. CDR3 nucleotides: TGTGCCAGCAGCACCGGACTAGCGGCCGGGGAGCTGTTTTTT.

The V call is TRBV7-8, the J call TRBJ2-5; 14 nucleotides align to TRBD2. The CDR3 runs to 17 residues. J was trimmed by 4 bases and V by 3 bases; bases with no gene match: 7. Per germline, CDR1 SGHVS and CDR2 FQNEAQ. CDR3 DNA: TGTGCCAGCAGCTTCCCGGGACTAGCGGGGGATGGAGAGACCCAGTACTTC. It codes for CASSFPGLAGDGETQYF.

This clonotype was observed at least ten times. The V call is TRBV28, the J call TRBJ1-1; D may be TRBD1 (5 bases). From germline, CDR1 is MDHEN and CDR2 SYDVKM. The V and J ends lost 5 bases and 5 bases respectively, with 15 bases between them. The CDR3 is 14 residues long. This CDR3 is CASSVDTRHTEAFF. The CDR3 DNA is TGTGCCAGCAGTGTGGACACGAGGCATACTGAAGCTTTCTTT.

This chain connects TRBV11-2 to TRBJ1-2, with 7 bases lining up with TRBD1. Germline V gene sequence: CDR1 SGHAT, CDR2 FQNNGV. The V and J ends lost 3 bases and 7 bases, in that order; junction bases with no gene match: 5. The CDR3 runs 13 residues. CDR3 in DNA: TGTGCCAGCAGCTTGACCCGGGACAGTGGCTACACCTTC. Translated, it gives CASSLTRDSGYTF.

The chain links TRBV6-5 to TRBJ1-3; D might be TRBD1 (6 bases). Trimming removed 4 bases from V and 2 bases from J, with 12 bases in between. This CDR3 region has 15 residues. Germline V gene data show CDR1 as MNHEY and CDR2 as SVGAGI. In DNA form, the CDR3 reads TGTGCCAGCAGTTCTATACAGGGAGCTGGAAACACCATATATTTT. Amino acid sequence: CASSSIQGAGNTIYF.

This clonotype was counted at least ten times. The genes are TRBV4-1 and TRBJ1-5, with D possibly being TRBD1 (5 bases). The ends were cut back, 4 bases at V and 4 bases at J, with 20 bases in the middle. The CDR3 runs to 17 residues. Per the germline V gene, CDR1 is MGHRA and CDR2 is YSYEKL. DNA for the CDR3: TGCGCCAGCAGCCGAGCTTTTTGGACACTACCAAATCAGCCCCAGCATTTT. As protein: CASSRAFWTLPNQPQHF.

The chain has TRBV30 and TRBJ2-3, with 8 bases matching TRBD2. Trimming at V came to 0 bases and at J to 4 bases, leaving 9 bases not matched to a gene. The germline gives CDR1 GTSNPN, CDR2 SVGIG (reference sequence). The CDR3 extends over 16 amino acids. The CDR3 protein is CAWSVGGGRGADTQYF. The CDR3 DNA sequence: TGTGCCTGGAGTGTAGGCGGGGGGCGGGGGGCAGATACGCAGTATTTT.

This clonotype was recorded at least ten times. The DNA for the CDR3 is TGTGCCGGAGTAGACAGGGCATTCACCGGGGAGCTGTTTTTT. Protein: CAGVDRAFTGELFF. V usage is TRBV30 and J usage is TRBJ2-2; 7 nucleotides agree with TRBD1. The V segment lost 8 bases and the J segment 4 bases; nucleotides outside the gene matches: 10. CDR1 is GTSNPN and CDR2 is SVGIG in the germline V gene (reference sequence). CDR3 length: 14 residues. Full variable domain (remainder filled in from reference TRBV30 and TRBJ2-2): SQTIHQWPATLVQPVGSPLSLECTVEGTSNPNLYWYRQAAGRGLQLLFYSVGIGQISSEVPQNLSASRPQDRQFILSSKKLLLSDSGFYLCAGVDRAFTGELFFGEGSRLTVL.

This clonotype was seen at least ten times. The chain recombines TRBV19 with TRBJ1-5; D ambiguous. The CDR3 has 15 residues. Germline CDR1 is LNHDA and CDR2 is SQIVND (reference sequence). V was cut by 3 bases and J by 0 bases, with 9 bases left in between. CDR3 nucleotide sequence: TGTGCCAGTAGTATCCCATTTCTTAGCAATCAGCCCCAGCATTTT. Protein product: CASSIPFLSNQPQHF. The entire variable domain, with the rest obtained from reference TRBV19 and TRBJ1-5, is as follows: DGGITQSPKYLFRKEGQNVTLSCEQNLNHDAMYWYRQDPGQGLRLIYYSQIVNDFQKGDIAEGYSVSREKKESFPLTVTSAQKNPTAFYLCASSIPFLSNQPQHFGDGTRLSIL.